The 13 T cell receptor beta chains below all came from one sample that was sequenced in a study of OX40 agonist ivuxolimab in advanced cancers. The receptor library was made with the immunoSEQ multiplex PCR assay. In TCRdb, the immuneACCESS table is reduced to in-frame sequences with V and J assigned. These tables do not hold every clone; where another copy was compared, an unresolved V gene accounts for under half, and the others remain unexplained. The sample table contains roughly 89,000 clones; only one count was recorded for roughly 86% of them. The ten largest make up 6% to 8% of the sample. The sequenced sample was CD4+ or CD8+ T cells sorted from blood, obtained in a trial of the OX40 agonist ivuxolimab. Receptors were obtained from an adult with an advanced solid tumor such as melanoma, head and neck, liver or kidney cancer.

The V and J genes are TRBV19 and TRBJ2-1; D not certain. Germline CDR1 is LNHDA and CDR2 is SQIVND (reference sequence). The germline V and J ends were trimmed by 3 bases and 6 bases, with 6 bases remaining between them. This CDR3 comprises 12 residues. The chain's CDR3 is CASSIGANEQFF. The CDR3 DNA reads as TGTGCCAGTAGTATCGGAGCCAATGAGCAGTTCTTC.

This chain connects TRBV19 to TRBJ1-4; 9 bases line up with TRBD1. The CDR3 has 15 amino acids. In germline, CDR1 is LNHDA, CDR2 SQIVND (reference sequence). Trimming removed 5 bases from V and 8 bases from J; junction bases left unmatched: 9. CDR3 loop: CASSPYTGTGEKLFF. In DNA form, the CDR3 reads TGTGCCAGTAGTCCTTATACCGGGACAGGGGAAAAACTGTTTTTT.

The gene calls are TRBV6-6 and TRBJ1-5; 8 positions match TRBD1. CDR3 size: 16 residues. V shed 6 bases, J shed 3 bases, and the junction held 10 bases outside the gene matches. CDR1 is MNHNY, CDR2 SVGAGI, per germline (reference sequence). CDR3 sequence reads: CASRPGQGWDNQPQHF. CDR3 DNA sequence: TGTGCCAGCAGGCCCGGACAGGGTTGGGACAATCAGCCCCAGCATTTT.

The V gene is TRBV7-2, the J gene TRBJ1-1, with a weak D call TRBD1 (5 bases). V was cut by 1 base and J by 4 bases, with 13 bases left in between. The CDR3 runs to 15 residues. The germline CDR1 and CDR2 sequences are SGHTA and FQGNSA. CDR3 sequence reads: CASSLEPREGTEAFF. CDR3 coding DNA: TGTGCCAGCAGCTTAGAGCCCAGGGAGGGCACTGAAGCTTTCTTT. Complete variable domain (other parts from reference TRBV7-2 and TRBJ1-1): GAGVSQSPSNKVTEKGKDVELRCDPISGHTALYWYRQSLGQGLEFLIYFQGNSAPDKSGLPSDRFSAERTGGSVSTLTIQRTQQEDSAVYLCASSLEPREGTEAFFGQGTRLTVV.

V usage is TRBV19 and J usage is TRBJ1-1, with D hard to call. The V end lost 6 bases, the J end lost 0 bases, and 8 bases lay between the germline ends. The CDR3 totals 13 residues. Germline-derived CDR1 and CDR2 are LNHDA and SQIVND (reference sequence). DNA for the CDR3: TGTGCCAGTAGAAGGGAAATGAACACTGAAGCTTTCTTT. The encoded protein is CASRREMNTEAFF.

J is TRBJ1-4 and V is TRBV30; no reliable D call. The V and J ends lost 0 bases and 4 bases respectively, with 9 bases between them. The CDR3 consists of 14 residues. The germline CDR1 and CDR2 sequences are GTSNPN and SVGIG (reference sequence). The CDR3 region is CAWSVQMGNEKLFF. DNA for the CDR3: TGTGCCTGGAGTGTACAGATGGGTAATGAAAAACTGTTTTTT.

This clone appeared a single time. V is TRBV5-4 and J is TRBJ2-2; no clear D. Germline CDR1 SGHNT, CDR2 YYREEE (reference sequence). Deletions cut 0 bases from V and 6 bases from J, with 9 bases between. The CDR3 has 14 amino acids. CDR3 nucleotides: TGTGCCAGCAGCTTGGTAGGGAAGGCCGGGGAGCTGTTTTTT. Protein sequence: CASSLVGKAGELFF. The full variable domain, in which reference TRBV5-4 and TRBJ2-2 provide the parts outside the CDR3, is ETGVTQSPTHLIKTRGQQVTLRCSSQSGHNTVSWYQQALGQGPQFIFQYYREEENGRGNFPPRFSGLQFPNYSSELNVNALELDDSALYLCASSLVGKAGELFFGEGSRLTVL.

The rearrangement joins TRBV7-9 to TRBJ2-5; 7 bases align to TRBD1. With V trimmed by 2 bases and J by 3 bases, 6 bases remained unmatched. The CDR3 totals 15 residues. In germline, CDR1 is SEHNR, CDR2 FQNEAQ (reference sequence). CDR3: CASSLSGTEKETQYF. The DNA of the CDR3 is TGTGCCAGCAGCTTATCCGGGACAGAAAAAGAGACCCAGTACTTC.

This chain connects TRBV5-6 to TRBJ1-2; maybe TRBD1 (5 bases). This CDR3 is 13 amino acids long. The V and J ends lost 4 bases and 2 bases respectively, with 9 bases between them. CDR1 is SGHDT, CDR2 YYEEEE, per germline. CDR3 residues: CASSMEGNYGYTF. The DNA of the CDR3 is TGTGCCAGCAGCATGGAGGGGAACTATGGCTACACCTTC.

The J gene is TRBJ2-1, the V gene TRBV11-2, with TRBD2 identical over 8 bases. J gave up 8 bases and V 5 bases, and 11 bases lay outside the gene matches. The CDR3 is made up of 15 amino acids. The germline CDR1 and CDR2 sequences are SGHAT and FQNNGV. For the CDR3, the DNA is TGTGCCAGCAGCATACCCGGGACTAGTTATTATGAGCAGTTCTTC. This codes for CASSIPGTSYYEQFF.

In DNA form, the CDR3 reads TGCGCCAGCAGCTTCGGAGCGGGACTGAACACCGGGGAGCTGTTTTTT. This sequence encodes CASSFGAGLNTGELFF. V and J are TRBV5-1 and TRBJ2-2; 7 bases fit TRBD2. This CDR3 has 16 amino acids. V was pared by 2 bases and J by 1 base, with 5 bases of the junction left unmatched. Germline V lookup: CDR1 SGHRS, CDR2 YFSETQ. Variable domain in full (rest from reference TRBV5-1 and TRBJ2-2): KAGVTQTPRYLIKTRGQQVTLSCSPISGHRSVSWYQQTPGQGLQFLFEYFSETQRNKGNFPGRFSGRQFSNSRSEMNVSTLELGDSALYLCASSFGAGLNTGELFFGEGSRLTVL.

The rearrangement uses TRBV6-5 and TRBJ1-5; 7 nucleotides line up with TRBD1. Germline V CDR1 and CDR2: MNHEY, SVGAGI. V shed 10 bases and J 11 bases; nucleotides not matched to a gene: 8. The CDR3 totals 11 residues. CDR3 residues: CATRQGLTQHF. The CDR3 coding sequence is TGTGCCACCAGACAGGGTTTGACCCAGCATTTT.

This clone was detected once. The chain joins TRBV11-2 to TRBJ2-7; D possibly corresponds to TRBD1 (6 bases). Per the germline V gene, CDR1 is SGHAT and CDR2 is FQNNGV. The CDR3 length is 16 residues. Trimming pared 5 bases from V and 4 bases from J, leaving 21 bases between. CDR3 in amino acids: CASSPWTAVSSYEQYF. The CDR3 DNA follows: TGTGCCAGCAGCCCATGGACAGCGGTGAGTTCTTACGAGCAGTACTTC.